These 4 T cell receptor beta chains share one sample of origin, sequenced in a study of blood T cell repertoires in COVID-19. This table comes from immunoSEQ multiplex PCR, and its TCRdb copy is limited to in-frame clones, with some not included. This sample has 200,000 to 300,000 clones, with roughly 91% found just once. The specimen was PBMCs or T cells enriched from blood (not recorded which). These receptors were obtained from a woman in her 30s who had recovered from COVID-19.

J is TRBJ1-6 and V is TRBV30, with D possibly TRBD1 on 5 matching bases. There are 14 residues in the CDR3. With 1 base removed from V and 5 bases from J, the gap between germline ends came to 9 bases. Germline V gene sequence: CDR1 GTSNPN, CDR2 SVGIG (reference sequence). The DNA for the CDR3 is TGTGCCTGGAGTGCAGGACAAGATAATTCACCCCTCCACTTT. It encodes CAWSAGQDNSPLHF.

DNA for the CDR3: TGTGCCAGCAGTACCTGGACAGGACGGTATGAAAAACTGTTTTTT. Translation: CASSTWTGRYEKLFF. V is TRBV6-2 or TRBV6-3 and J is TRBJ1-4; TRBD1 agrees at 7 bases. This CDR3 contains 15 residues. Germline assignment: CDR1 MNHEY and CDR2 SVGEGT. V lost 5 bases, J lost 6 bases, and 9 bases stayed unmatched.

In this sample, this clone turned up once. The junction differs from germline at one of its ends, possibly a read error. The chain recombines TRBV2 with TRBJ2-3, with 10 nucleotides matching TRBD2. Germline V gene data show CDR1 as SNHLY and CDR2 as FYNNEI. CDR3 size: 15 residues. Here the CDR3 DNA reads TGTGCCAGCAGCCCGGGACTAGCGACCACAGATACGCGGTATTTT. The encoded protein is CASSPGLATTDTRYF. Full variable domain (rest looked up from reference TRBV2 and TRBJ2-3): EPEVTQTPSHQVTQMGQEVILRCVPISNHLYFYWYRQILGQKVEFLVSFYNNEISEKSEIFDDQFSVERPDGSNFTLKIRSTKLEDSAMYFCASSPGLATTDTRYFGPGTRLTVL.

As for this clone: One junction end does not reproduce the germline sequence, and a read error may be involved. J is TRBJ2-2 and V is TRBV7-7; 10 bases map to TRBD2. CDR1 is SSHAT and CDR2 is FNYEAQ in the germline V gene (reference sequence). CDR3 length: 16 amino acids. The DNA of the CDR3 is TGTGCTAGCAGCCTTTCCGGGACTAGCGTCACCGGGGAGCTGTTTTTT. Its translation: CASSLSGTSVTGELFF.